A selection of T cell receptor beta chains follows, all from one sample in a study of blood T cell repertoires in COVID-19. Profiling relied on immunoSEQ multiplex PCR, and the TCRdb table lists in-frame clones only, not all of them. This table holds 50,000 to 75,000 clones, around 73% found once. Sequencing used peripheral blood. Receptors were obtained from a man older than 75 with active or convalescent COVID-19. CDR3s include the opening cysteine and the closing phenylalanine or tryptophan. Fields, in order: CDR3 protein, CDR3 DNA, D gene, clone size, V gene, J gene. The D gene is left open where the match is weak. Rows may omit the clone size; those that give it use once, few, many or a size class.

CDR3aa: CASSYSREGGTYEQYF
CDR3nt: TGTGCCAGCAGTTACTCGAGGGAAGGAGGGACCTACGAGCAGTACTTC
d_gene: NA
abundance: NA
v_gene: TRBV6-5
j_gene: TRBJ2-7

CDR3aa: CASSPAGTGGGYTF
CDR3nt: TGTGCCAGCAGTCCTGCCGGGACAGGGGGTGGCTACACCTTC
d_gene: TRBD1
abundance: few
v_gene: TRBV28
j_gene: TRBJ1-2

CDR3aa: CASTLIDGGDYGYTF
CDR3nt: TGTGCCAGTACCCTAATTGACGGGGGGGACTATGGCTACACCTTC
d_gene: NA
abundance: NA
v_gene: TRBV19
j_gene: TRBJ1-2

CDR3aa: CASSFVADSPLHF
CDR3nt: TGTGCCAGCAGTTTTGTCGCGGATTCACCCCTCCACTTT
d_gene: NA
abundance: NA
v_gene: TRBV12-3/TRBV12-4
j_gene: TRBJ1-6

CDR3aa: CASSLGTGDGYTF
CDR3nt: TGTGCCAGCAGTTTGGGGACAGGGGATGGCTACACCTTC
d_gene: TRBD1
abundance: many
v_gene: TRBV28
j_gene: TRBJ1-2

CDR3aa: CASSLRSTSTDTQYF
CDR3nt: TGTGCCAGCAGCTTGCGGTCTACTAGCACAGATACGCAGTATTTT
d_gene: NA
abundance: NA
v_gene: TRBV7-2
j_gene: TRBJ2-3

CDR3aa: CASRHVKTSGSYEQYF
CDR3nt: TGTGCCAGCAGGCACGTTAAGACTAGCGGGAGTTACGAGCAGTACTTC
d_gene: TRBD2
abundance: NA
v_gene: TRBV7-8
j_gene: TRBJ2-7

CDR3aa: CASRPDSATNEKLFF
CDR3nt: TGTGCCAGTAGACCAGACAGTGCAACTAATGAAAAACTGTTTTTT
d_gene: NA
abundance: NA
v_gene: TRBV19
j_gene: TRBJ1-4

CDR3aa: CASSLNRGISTDTQYF
CDR3nt: TGTGCCAGTAGTTTGAATCGGGGGATAAGCACAGATACGCAGTATTTT
d_gene: NA
abundance: NA
v_gene: TRBV19
j_gene: TRBJ2-3

CDR3aa: CASSPYEGTDTQYF
CDR3nt: TGTGCCAGCAGCCCCTATGAGGGAACAGATACGCAGTATTTT
d_gene: NA
abundance: NA
v_gene: TRBV11-2
j_gene: TRBJ2-3

CDR3aa: CSSDRGQGSETQYF
CDR3nt: TGCAGCTCAGACCGGGGACAGGGCTCCGAGACCCAGTACTTC
d_gene: TRBD1
abundance: few
v_gene: TRBV29-1
j_gene: TRBJ2-5

CDR3aa: CASSLDRGYEQYF
CDR3nt: TGTGCCAGCAGCTTAGACAGGGGCTACGAGCAGTACTTC
d_gene: NA
abundance: NA
v_gene: TRBV11-2
j_gene: TRBJ2-7

CDR3aa: CASSQWDRGSGTIYF
CDR3nt: TGTGCCAGCAGCCAATGGGACAGGGGATCTGGCACCATATATTTT
d_gene: TRBD1
abundance: NA
v_gene: TRBV3-1/TRBV3-2
j_gene: TRBJ1-3

CDR3aa: CSAPDSGEQFF
CDR3nt: TGCAGTGCTCCGGACAGCGGTGAGCAGTTCTTC
d_gene: NA
abundance: once
v_gene: TRBV20-1
j_gene: TRBJ2-1

CDR3aa: CASWRGAMYNSPLHF
CDR3nt: TGTGCCAGCTGGAGGGGCGCTATGTATAATTCACCCCTCCACTTT
d_gene: NA
abundance: NA
v_gene: TRBV2
j_gene: TRBJ1-6

CDR3aa: CATSDPTVNTGELFF
CDR3nt: TGTGCCACCAGTGATCCGACAGTAAACACCGGGGAGCTGTTTTTT
d_gene: NA
abundance: once
v_gene: TRBV24-1
j_gene: TRBJ2-2

CDR3aa: CASTVQGVETQYF
CDR3nt: TGTGCCAGCACTGTACAGGGGGTAGAGACCCAGTACTTC
d_gene: TRBD1
abundance: once
v_gene: TRBV7-9
j_gene: TRBJ2-5

CDR3aa: CASSLGGGANEKLFF
CDR3nt: TGTGCCAGCAGCTTAGGGGGGGGAGCTAATGAAAAACTGTTTTTT
d_gene: NA
abundance: once
v_gene: TRBV7-6
j_gene: TRBJ1-4

CDR3aa: CASSIGEGHTDTQYF
CDR3nt: TGTGCCAGTAGTATTGGGGAGGGCCACACAGATACGCAGTATTTT
d_gene: TRBD2
abundance: NA
v_gene: TRBV19
j_gene: TRBJ2-3

CDR3aa: CASSALTGANTEAFF
CDR3nt: TGTGCCAGCAGCGCCCTGACAGGGGCGAACACTGAAGCTTTCTTT
d_gene: TRBD1
abundance: NA
v_gene: TRBV5-6
j_gene: TRBJ1-1

CDR3aa: CASSNTGIETQYF
CDR3nt: TGTGCCAGCAGCAACACAGGGATAGAGACCCAGTACTTC
d_gene: NA
abundance: NA
v_gene: TRBV9
j_gene: TRBJ2-5

CDR3aa: CASGTGTTGELFF
CDR3nt: TGTGCCAGCGGGACAGGGACAACCGGGGAGCTGTTTTTT
d_gene: TRBD1
abundance: NA
v_gene: TRBV2
j_gene: TRBJ2-2

CDR3aa: CASSDSRMGGSLSGNTIYF
CDR3nt: TGTGCCAGCAGTGACTCCCGGATGGGAGGGAGCCTGTCTGGAAACACCATATATTTT
d_gene: NA
abundance: NA
v_gene: TRBV6-4
j_gene: TRBJ1-3

CDR3aa: CASSGGTGGPNEKLFF
CDR3nt: TGTGCCAGCAGTGGCGGGACAGGGGGACCTAATGAAAAACTGTTTTTT
d_gene: TRBD1
abundance: few
v_gene: TRBV6-1
j_gene: TRBJ1-4

CDR3aa: CASSYQGLAGEGEQYF
CDR3nt: TGTGCCAGCAGTTACCAAGGACTAGCGGGAGAGGGAGAGCAGTACTTC
d_gene: TRBD2
abundance: NA
v_gene: TRBV6-2/TRBV6-3
j_gene: TRBJ2-7

CDR3aa: CASSYGQGDTDTQYF
CDR3nt: TGCGCCAGCAGCTACGGACAGGGAGACACAGATACGCAGTATTTT
d_gene: TRBD1
abundance: NA
v_gene: TRBV5-1
j_gene: TRBJ2-3

CDR3aa: CSASTTGNSNQPQHF
CDR3nt: TGCAGCGCCAGTACGACAGGGAATAGCAATCAGCCCCAGCATTTT
d_gene: TRBD1
abundance: many
v_gene: TRBV29-1
j_gene: TRBJ1-5

CDR3aa: CASSFGVPNEKLFF
CDR3nt: TGCGCCAGCAGCTTCGGTGTCCCTAATGAAAAACTGTTTTTT
d_gene: NA
abundance: NA
v_gene: TRBV5-1
j_gene: TRBJ1-4

CDR3aa: CASSVVGGGDEAFF
CDR3nt: TGTGCCAGCAGCGTAGTGGGAGGAGGTGATGAAGCTTTCTTT
d_gene: NA
abundance: NA
v_gene: TRBV9
j_gene: TRBJ1-1

CDR3aa: CASSRLEIAKNIQYF
CDR3nt: TGCGCCAGCAGCCGCCTAGAGATAGCCAAAAACATTCAGTACTTC
d_gene: NA
abundance: NA
v_gene: TRBV4-3
j_gene: TRBJ2-4

CDR3aa: CVRSHGGSFFIYYGYTF
CDR3nt: TGTGTCAGAAGCCATGGGGGCTCTTTCTTTATATACTATGGCTACACCTTC
d_gene: NA
abundance: NA
v_gene: TRBV7-5
j_gene: TRBJ1-2

CDR3aa: CASDLGGASTEAFF
CDR3nt: TGCGCCAGCGACCTCGGCGGGGCTAGCACTGAAGCTTTCTTT
d_gene: NA
abundance: NA
v_gene: TRBV5-1
j_gene: TRBJ1-1

CDR3aa: CASSPWASGRSYNEQFF
CDR3nt: TGTGCCAGCAGCCCCTGGGCTAGCGGGAGGTCTTACAATGAGCAGTTCTTC
d_gene: TRBD2
abundance: NA
v_gene: TRBV6-2/TRBV6-3
j_gene: TRBJ2-1

CDR3aa: CASSFSAGLAKNIQYF
CDR3nt: TGTGCCAGCAGCTTCTCGGCGGGACTAGCCAAAAACATTCAGTACTTC
d_gene: NA
abundance: NA
v_gene: TRBV7-2
j_gene: TRBJ2-4

CDR3aa: CAISEQGTNYGYTF
CDR3nt: TGTGCCATCAGTGAACAGGGGACTAACTATGGCTACACCTTC
d_gene: TRBD1
abundance: NA
v_gene: TRBV10-3
j_gene: TRBJ1-2

CDR3aa: CASRRTALNEKLFF
CDR3nt: TGTGCCAGCAGACGGACAGCCTTAAATGAAAAACTGTTTTTT
d_gene: NA
abundance: NA
v_gene: TRBV6-5
j_gene: TRBJ1-4

CDR3aa: CASSSGLAGGNEQYF
CDR3nt: TGTGCCAGCAGCTCCGGACTAGCGGGAGGAAACGAGCAGTACTTC
d_gene: TRBD2
abundance: NA
v_gene: TRBV7-3
j_gene: TRBJ2-7

CDR3aa: CASSMGQVKGLFSNQPQHF
CDR3nt: TGTGCCAGTAGTATGGGTCAGGTCAAGGGGCTTTTTAGCAATCAGCCCCAGCATTTT
d_gene: NA
abundance: NA
v_gene: TRBV19
j_gene: TRBJ1-5

CDR3aa: CASGIHSAKNIQYF
CDR3nt: TGTGCCAGCGGTATACATTCGGCCAAAAACATTCAGTACTTC
d_gene: NA
abundance: NA
v_gene: TRBV28
j_gene: TRBJ2-4

CDR3aa: CASSFWGGGATDTQYF
CDR3nt: TGCGCCAGCAGCTTTTGGGGCGGGGGGGCCACAGATACGCAGTATTTT
d_gene: TRBD2
abundance: NA
v_gene: TRBV5-1
j_gene: TRBJ2-3

CDR3aa: CASSVNSGGETQYF
CDR3nt: TGTGCCAGCAGCGTCAACTCCGGGGGAGAGACCCAGTACTTC
d_gene: NA
abundance: few
v_gene: TRBV9
j_gene: TRBJ2-5

CDR3aa: CAISDPGQGFYEQYF
CDR3nt: TGTGCCATCAGTGATCCGGGACAGGGGTTCTACGAGCAGTACTTC
d_gene: TRBD1
abundance: NA
v_gene: TRBV10-3
j_gene: TRBJ2-7

CDR3aa: CASPGQGRYNEQFF
CDR3nt: TGTGCCAGCCCGGGACAGGGACGTTACAATGAGCAGTTCTTC
d_gene: TRBD1
abundance: NA
v_gene: TRBV28
j_gene: TRBJ2-1

CDR3aa: CAISDERGGKTQYF
CDR3nt: TGTGCCATCAGTGACGAGCGGGGGGGAAAGACCCAGTACTTC
d_gene: TRBD2
abundance: NA
v_gene: TRBV10-3
j_gene: TRBJ2-5

CDR3aa: CASSQGLTGGKAFF
CDR3nt: TGCGCCAGCAGCCAAGGCCTGACAGGGGGTAAAGCTTTCTTT
d_gene: TRBD1
abundance: once
v_gene: TRBV4-1
j_gene: TRBJ1-1

CDR3aa: CASNSGEGSEAFF
CDR3nt: TGTGCCAGCAACTCAGGGGAGGGGTCTGAAGCTTTCTTT
d_gene: NA
abundance: NA
v_gene: TRBV6-5
j_gene: TRBJ1-1

CDR3aa: CSVEDPHTNPQYF
CDR3nt: TGCAGCGTTGAAGACCCCCACACAAATCCGCAGTATTTT
d_gene: NA
abundance: NA
v_gene: TRBV29-1
j_gene: TRBJ2-3

CDR3aa: CASSQETAGYGYTF
CDR3nt: TGTGCCAGCAGCCAAGAAACAGCGGGCTATGGCTACACCTTC
d_gene: NA
abundance: NA
v_gene: TRBV3-1/TRBV3-2
j_gene: TRBJ1-2

CDR3aa: CASSDVGRGPPNYGYTF
CDR3nt: TGTGCCAGCAGTGACGTCGGCAGGGGACCCCCTAACTATGGCTACACCTTC
d_gene: NA
abundance: many
v_gene: TRBV6-4
j_gene: TRBJ1-2

CDR3aa: CASRSRTSGRDRDEQFF
CDR3nt: TGTGCCAGCAGAAGCAGGACTAGCGGGAGGGATAGGGATGAGCAGTTCTTC
d_gene: TRBD2
abundance: NA
v_gene: TRBV7-3
j_gene: TRBJ2-1

CDR3aa: CASSQMPRADTQYF
CDR3nt: TGTGCCAGCAGCCAAATGCCGCGGGCAGATACGCAGTATTTT
d_gene: NA
abundance: NA
v_gene: TRBV3-1/TRBV3-2
j_gene: TRBJ2-3

CDR3aa: CASSGAGNSPLHF
CDR3nt: TGTGCCAGCAGTGGTGCAGGGAATTCACCCCTCCACTTT
d_gene: NA
abundance: NA
v_gene: TRBV6-4
j_gene: TRBJ1-6